Below, one T cell receptor beta chain is given with its context. This sample was taken from a study of blood T cell repertoires in COVID-19. Study details: There were acute and convalescent COVID-19 samples, and they came from the United States, Italy and Spain.

TCRdb's table, derived via immunoSEQ multiplex PCR, lists solely in-frame clones and lacks some. The table lists 97,000 or so clones, roughly 80% of them singletons, with roughly 10% in the top ten. The germline V gene encodes CDR1 SNHLY and CDR2 FYNNEI. CDR3 length: 15 residues. The trim removed 3 bases at V and 2 bases at J, leaving 5 bases unmatched. The clonotype comes from a man aged 65-85 years with active or convalescent COVID-19. The sample taken for sequencing was peripheral blood. This chain connects TRBV2 to TRBJ2-7; 9 nucleotides match TRBD1. CDR3 residues: CASSERDREAYEQYF. CDR3 DNA sequence: TGTGCCAGCAGTGAGAGGGACAGGGAGGCCTACGAGCAGTACTTC.